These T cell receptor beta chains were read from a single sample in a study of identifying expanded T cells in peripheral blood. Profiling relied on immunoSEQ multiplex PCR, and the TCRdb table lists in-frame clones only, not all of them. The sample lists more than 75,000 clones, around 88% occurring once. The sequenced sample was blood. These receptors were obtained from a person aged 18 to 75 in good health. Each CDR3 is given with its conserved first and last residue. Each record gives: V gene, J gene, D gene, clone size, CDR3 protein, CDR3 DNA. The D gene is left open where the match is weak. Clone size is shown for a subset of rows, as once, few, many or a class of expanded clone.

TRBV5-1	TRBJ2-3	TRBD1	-	CASSFPTGGRTDTQYF	TGCGCCAGCAGCTTCCCGACAGGGGGACGCACAGATACGCAGTATTTT
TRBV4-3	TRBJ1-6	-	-	CASSQSFVTESPLHF	TGCGCCAGCAGCCAATCCTTTGTTACGGAGTCACCCCTCCACTTT
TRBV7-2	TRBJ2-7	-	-	CASSPNTGASEQYF	TGTGCCAGCAGCCCCAACACTGGGGCCAGCGAGCAGTACTTC
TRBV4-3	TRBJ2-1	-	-	CASSQDSPNEQFF	TGCGCCAGCAGCCAAGATAGCCCGAATGAGCAGTTCTTC
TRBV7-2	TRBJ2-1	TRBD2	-	CASRPTSGGFERQFF	TGTGCCAGCAGACCGACTAGCGGGGGGTTTGAACGTCAGTTCTTC
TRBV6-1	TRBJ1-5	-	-	CASSEDGGWQPQHF	TGTGCCAGCAGTGAAGATGGGGGTTGGCAGCCCCAGCATTTT
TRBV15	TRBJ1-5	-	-	CATSRNTGPQHF	TGTGCCACCAGCAGAAACACAGGGCCCCAGCATTTT
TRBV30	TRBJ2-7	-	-	CAWSVLGTSTYEQYF	TGTGCCTGGAGTGTACTTGGGACCAGCACCTACGAGCAGTACTTC
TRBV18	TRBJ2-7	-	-	CASSPDLSEEEQYF	TGTGCCAGCTCACCCGACTTGTCGGAAGAAGAGCAGTACTTC
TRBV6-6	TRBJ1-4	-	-	CASGGNEKLFF	TGTGCCAGCGGGGGTAATGAAAAACTGTTTTTT
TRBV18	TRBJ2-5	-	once	CASSPIAAGRETQYF	TGTGCCAGCTCACCAATAGCAGCTGGAAGGGAGACCCAGTACTTC
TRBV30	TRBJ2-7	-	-	CAWSQTTYEQYF	TGTGCCTGGAGTCAAACGACCTACGAGCAGTACTTC
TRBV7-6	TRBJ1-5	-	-	CASSSLDQPQHF	TGTGCCAGCAGCTCACTTGATCAGCCCCAGCATTTT